The 27 T cell receptor beta chains below were found in one sample sequenced in a study of radiotherapy plus CTLA-4 blockade in lung cancer. Libraries were prepared by immunoSEQ multiplex PCR; TCRdb keeps only in-frame clonotypes and omits some of them. The sample holds 23,000 or so clones, around 72% seen once. This material consisted of peripheral blood, taken from a patient treated with radiotherapy plus ipilimumab. Every receptor here comes from a human donor with non-small cell lung cancer who had stable disease on radiotherapy plus ipilimumab.

This sequence joins TRBV7-2 and TRBJ2-2, with D possibly matching TRBD1 (5 bases). Trimming took 4 bases from V and 0 from J, leaving 9 bases between them. The germline gives CDR1 SGHTA, CDR2 FQGNSA. The CDR3 is 15 residues long. This chain's CDR3 is CASSYGQTNTGELFF. The CDR3 nucleotides read TGTGCCAGCAGCTACGGACAAACGAACACCGGGGAGCTGTTTTTT. Full variable domain (outside the CDR3, taken from reference TRBV7-2 and TRBJ2-2): GAGVSQSPSNKVTEKGKDVELRCDPISGHTALYWYRQSLGQGLEFLIYFQGNSAPDKSGLPSDRFSAERTGGSVSTLTIQRTQQEDSAVYLCASSYGQTNTGELFFGEGSRLTVL.

A few counts support this clone. The chain is built from TRBV19 and TRBJ2-3; D call uncertain. V lost 6 bases, J lost 1 base, and 11 bases lay in between. Germline assignment: CDR1 LNHDA and CDR2 SQIVND (reference sequence). This CDR3 is 14 amino acids long. The CDR3 DNA is TGTGCCAGTAGAAAGTCGCTGGGCACAGATACGCAGTATTTT. Translated, it gives CASRKSLGTDTQYF.

The CDR3 coding sequence is TGCGCCAGCAGCCAAGATCCATTGGGGCAGGGTGCACCCCTCCACTTT. Translated: CASSQDPLGQGAPLHF. V usage is TRBV4-1 and J usage is TRBJ1-6; maybe TRBD1 (5 bases). The CDR3 spans 16 residues. Germline V gene sequence: CDR1 MGHRA, CDR2 YSYEKL. With 0 bases removed from V and 11 bases from J, the gap between germline ends came to 17 bases.

This clone showed up just once. V usage is TRBV29-1 and J usage is TRBJ1-4; no definite D call. CDR1 and CDR2 from the germline V gene are SQVTM and ANQGSEA. The V and J ends lost 7 bases and 2 bases respectively, with 8 bases between them. The CDR3 is 12 residues long. The CDR3 spells CSASRTNEKLFF. DNA of the CDR3: TGCAGCGCCTCCAGGACTAATGAAAAACTGTTTTTT.

This clone is labeled as medium-sized (0.01 to 0.1%). V usage is TRBV7-2 and J usage is TRBJ2-7, with a possible D match to TRBD2 (6 bases). V was clipped by 5 bases and J by 6 bases, with 8 bases between them. Germline V gene lookup returns CDR1 SGHTA and CDR2 FQGNSA. The CDR3 consists of 11 residues. The CDR3 reads CASSPGSEQYF. CDR3 DNA: TGTGCCAGCAGCCCCGGGAGCGAGCAGTACTTC.

This chain joins TRBV2 and TRBJ2-2, with D unclear. V was cut by 4 bases and J by 0 bases, with 9 bases left in between. CDR1 is SNHLY and CDR2 is FYNNEI in the germline V gene. The CDR3 runs 15 residues. CDR3 sequence (DNA): TGTGCCAGCAGTGCCAGTCCGTCGAACACCGGGGAGCTGTTTTTT. This sequence encodes CASSASPSNTGELFF.

J is TRBJ2-7 and V is TRBV6-4; 9 nucleotides line up with TRBD2. V lost 4 bases to trimming and J lost 5 bases; unmatched junction nucleotides: 21. CDR1 is MRHNA and CDR2 is SNTAGT in the germline V gene. This CDR3 has 19 amino acids. CDR3 in DNA: TGTGCCAGCAGTGTCCCAGTCACTTTAGCGGGAGAATGGGGAAACGAGCAGTACTTC. It codes for CASSVPVTLAGEWGNEQYF.

Only one count was recorded for this clone. The chain uses TRBV5-4 and TRBJ1-5; a possible D gene is TRBD1 (6 bases). The CDR3 contains 12 residues. Germline V lookup: CDR1 SGHNT, CDR2 YYREEE (reference sequence). V dropped 10 bases and J dropped 3 bases, with 11 bases sitting between them. The CDR3 is CARGQFNQPQHF. The CDR3 region has the DNA TGTGCCCGGGGGCAGTTCAATCAGCCCCAGCATTTT.

The V and J genes are TRBV28 and TRBJ2-7; 7 bases fit TRBD1. The trim removed 5 bases at V and 2 bases at J, leaving 9 bases unmatched. CDR3 length equals 15 residues. Germline CDR1 MDHEN, CDR2 SYDVKM. The chain's CDR3 is CASSPPGTATYEQYF. The CDR3 DNA sequence: TGTGCCAGCAGTCCCCCTGGGACAGCAACCTACGAGCAGTACTTC.

V and J are TRBV19 and TRBJ2-4; tentative D call: TRBD2 (5 bases). V was cut by 1 base and J by 8 bases, with 9 bases left in between. This CDR3 contains 13 residues. Germline loops: CDR1 LNHDA, CDR2 SQIVND (reference sequence). The chain's CDR3 is CASSIGLADIQYF. For the CDR3, the DNA is TGTGCCAGTAGTATAGGGCTAGCAGACATTCAGTACTTC.

Concerning this clone itself: This specimen includes other DNA sequences encoding the same CDR3. This rearrangement joins TRBV6-5 to TRBJ1-5, with 7 bases matching TRBD1. V lost 6 bases and J lost 0; bases outside the gene matches: 2. This CDR3 is built from 14 residues. Germline assignment: CDR1 MNHEY and CDR2 SVGAGI. The CDR3 here is CASRGQNSNQPQHF. Here the CDR3 DNA reads TGTGCCAGCAGGGGACAGAATAGCAATCAGCCCCAGCATTTT.

This chain connects TRBV5-1 to TRBJ2-1; D could derive from TRBD1 or TRBD2 (5 bases each). Germline V gene data show CDR1 as SGHRS and CDR2 as YFSETQ. V was pared by 4 bases and J by 6 bases, with 14 bases between. The CDR3 is 14 residues long. Here the CDR3 DNA reads TGCGCCAGCAGCACGGGGCACGGAATCAATGAGCAGTTCTTC. It is translated as CASSTGHGINEQFF. Based on the CDR3 plus reference TRBV5-1 and TRBJ2-1, the full variable domain is KAGVTQTPRYLIKTRGQQVTLSCSPISGHRSVSWYQQTPGQGLQFLFEYFSETQRNKGNFPGRFSGRQFSNSRSEMNVSTLELGDSALYLCASSTGHGINEQFFGPGTRLTVL.

This clone rates as medium-sized. The gene calls are TRBV19 and TRBJ2-3; 12 bases map to TRBD2. The CDR3 is made up of 17 amino acids. V shed 3 bases, J shed 3 bases, and the junction held 7 bases outside the gene matches. Germline V gene sequence: CDR1 LNHDA, CDR2 SQIVND (reference sequence). CDR3 sequence: CASSIIRLAGATDTQYF. The CDR3 DNA reads as TGTGCCAGTAGTATTATTAGACTAGCGGGAGCAACAGATACGCAGTATTTT.

This chain links TRBV4-1 with TRBJ1-5, with D tentatively TRBD1 (6 bases). V lost 0 bases to trimming and J lost 3 bases, with 9 bases between them. Germline CDR1 and CDR2: MGHRA and YSYEKL. This CDR3 contains 15 residues. CDR3 protein: CASSQDRGVNQPQHF. The CDR3 DNA is TGCGCCAGCAGCCAAGATAGGGGGGTCAATCAGCCCCAGCATTTT.

A few counts support this clone. The CDR3 here is CASSFRPPNTGELFF. As DNA, the CDR3 is TGTGCCAGCAGCTTCCGACCGCCGAACACCGGGGAGCTGTTTTTT. The genes are TRBV11-3 and TRBJ2-2, with D uncertain. Looked up from germline, CDR1 is SGHNT and CDR2 is YENEEA. The CDR3 sequence is 15 residues long. V dropped 3 bases and J dropped 0 bases, with 8 bases sitting between them.

This chain connects TRBV18 to TRBJ1-1; the match to TRBD1 covers 8 bases. The CDR3 extends over 16 amino acids. Germline values: CDR1 KGHSH, CDR2 LQKENI. V was pared by 4 bases and J by 1 base, with 8 bases of the junction left unmatched. CDR3 sequence: CASSQDRGRTNTEAFF. CDR3 sequence (DNA): TGTGCCAGCTCACAAGACAGGGGAAGGACGAACACTGAAGCTTTCTTT.

The chain uses TRBV27 and TRBJ1-5, with TRBD1 identical over 7 bases. Trimming at V came to 6 bases and at J to 0 bases, leaving 5 bases not matched to a gene. Germline V CDR1 and CDR2: MNHEY, SMNVEV (reference sequence). The CDR3 loop spans 15 amino acids. The CDR3 region is CASRQGRNSNQPQHF. CDR3 nucleotides: TGTGCCAGCAGACAGGGGAGAAATAGCAATCAGCCCCAGCATTTT.

The gene calls are TRBV11-2 and TRBJ1-6; 8 bases map to TRBD1. The germline V gene has CDR1 SGHAT and CDR2 FQNNGV. CDR3 length: 16 residues. V trimming: 6 bases; J trimming: 8 bases; junction bases outside the gene matches: 12. DNA of the CDR3: TGTGCCAGCAGAGGGATTCGGACAGGGCGACATTCACCCCTCCACTTT. Protein sequence: CASRGIRTGRHSPLHF.

The chain combines TRBV7-8 with TRBJ2-4; no firm D call. The germline gives CDR1 SGHVS, CDR2 FQNEAQ. Trimming pared 1 base from V and 6 bases from J, leaving 10 bases between. The CDR3 is 14 residues long. The CDR3 coding sequence is TGTGCCAGCAGCTTAGGTCAACCCCTAAACATTCAGTACTTC. Its protein product is CASSLGQPLNIQYF.

This chain joins TRBV6-1 and TRBJ1-4; D possibly corresponds to TRBD1 (6 bases). V was pared by 3 bases and J by 1 base, with 9 bases between. This CDR3 is built from 15 residues. Germline lookup yields CDR1 MNHNS and CDR2 SASEGT. CDR3: CASSDGGRTNEKLFF. The DNA of the CDR3 is TGTGCCAGCAGTGACGGGGGCAGAACTAATGAAAAACTGTTTTTT.

The chain couples TRBV13 to TRBJ2-7; D may be TRBD2 (6 bases). The CDR3 has 14 residues. V was clipped by 5 bases and J by 2 bases, with 13 bases between them. Germline loops: CDR1 PRHDT, CDR2 FYEKMQ (reference sequence). CDR3 nucleotides: TGTGCCAGCAGCCATGCCGGGAGACCCTACGAGCAGTACTTC. This gives the protein CASSHAGRPYEQYF. The full variable domain, rest sourced from reference TRBV13 and TRBJ2-7, is AAGVIQSPRHLIKEKRETATLKCYPIPRHDTVYWYQQGPGQDPQFLISFYEKMQSDKGSIPDRFSAQQFSDYHSELNMSSLELGDSALYFCASSHAGRPYEQYFGPGTRLTVT.

The chain links TRBV14 to TRBJ2-7; D gene uncertain. CDR1 SGHDN and CDR2 FVKESK come from the germline V gene. The CDR3 is 19 residues long. V was clipped by 2 bases and J by 3 bases, with 26 bases between them. The CDR3 DNA sequence: TGTGCCAGCAGCCAACTACCGCAGGCCAGGCCAGACCCAATCTACGAGCAGTACTTC. This encodes CASSQLPQARPDPIYEQYF.

The rearrangement joins TRBV27 to TRBJ1-5; possibly TRBD1 for D (5 bases). CDR1 and CDR2 (germline): MNHEY, SMNVEV (reference sequence). This CDR3 spans 15 amino acids. The germline V and J ends were trimmed by 6 bases and 0 bases, with 12 bases remaining between them. The CDR3 reads CASREWGSSNQPQHF. In nucleotides, the CDR3 is TGTGCCAGCAGAGAGTGGGGGAGTAGCAATCAGCCCCAGCATTTT.

This rearrangement joins TRBV19 to TRBJ2-7; no clear D. This CDR3 is built from 11 residues. The germline V and J ends were trimmed by 6 bases and 3 bases, with 6 bases remaining between them. The germline V gene has CDR1 LNHDA and CDR2 SQIVND (reference sequence). Here the CDR3 reads CASRPYYEQYF. The CDR3 DNA reads as TGTGCCAGTAGACCATACTACGAGCAGTACTTC.

CDR3 in amino acids: CASSRSTGTEAFF. The CDR3 DNA reads as TGTGCCAGCAGCCGGTCGACAGGCACTGAAGCTTTCTTT. The chain combines TRBV9 with TRBJ1-1; D is perhaps TRBD1 (6 bases). CDR3 length: 13 amino acids. Germline CDR1 reads SGDLS; CDR2 reads YYNGEE. V was pared by 4 bases and J by 4 bases, with 11 bases between.

The chain employs TRBV19 and TRBJ2-3; the match to TRBD2 covers 11 bases. The ends lost 5 bases at V and 5 bases at J; junction bases unmatched: 6. Germline CDR1 reads LNHDA; CDR2 reads SQIVND (reference sequence). The CDR3 contains 15 residues. The CDR3 spells CASSGGSGRVDTQYF. CDR3 DNA: TGTGCCAGTAGTGGCGGTAGCGGGAGGGTAGATACGCAGTATTTT. Together with reference TRBV19 and TRBJ2-3, the CDR3 gives the full variable domain: DGGITQSPKYLFRKEGQNVTLSCEQNLNHDAMYWYRQDPGQGLRLIYYSQIVNDFQKGDIAEGYSVSREKKESFPLTVTSAQKNPTAFYLCASSGGSGRVDTQYFGPGTRLTVL.

This clone came up a few times. The rearrangement joins TRBV7-3 to TRBJ2-3; 7 nucleotides line up with TRBD1. The CDR3 has 13 amino acids. Trimming at V came to 3 bases and at J to 11 bases, leaving 8 bases not matched to a gene. CDR1 and CDR2 (germline): SGHTA, FQGTGA. The CDR3 sequence: CASSFRRQGRQYF. CDR3 DNA sequence: TGTGCCAGCAGCTTTCGACGACAGGGAAGGCAGTATTTT. The full variable domain, rest sourced from reference TRBV7-3 and TRBJ2-3, is GAGVSQTPSNKVTEKGKYVELRCDPISGHTALYWYRQSLGQGPEFLIYFQGTGAADDSGLPNDRFFAVRPEGSVSTLKIQRTERGDSAVYLCASSFRRQGRQYFGPGTRLTVL.